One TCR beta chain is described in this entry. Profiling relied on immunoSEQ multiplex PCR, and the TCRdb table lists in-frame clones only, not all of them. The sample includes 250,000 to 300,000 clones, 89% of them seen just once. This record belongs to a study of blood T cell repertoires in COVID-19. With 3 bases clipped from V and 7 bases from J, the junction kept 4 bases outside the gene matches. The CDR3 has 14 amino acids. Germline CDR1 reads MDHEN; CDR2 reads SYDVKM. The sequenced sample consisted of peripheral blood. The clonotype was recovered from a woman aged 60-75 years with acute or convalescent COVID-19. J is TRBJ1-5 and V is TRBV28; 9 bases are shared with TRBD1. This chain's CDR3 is CASSFGTGSQPQHF. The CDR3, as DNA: TGTGCCAGCAGTTTTGGGACAGGGAGCCAGCCCCAGCATTTT.